This TCR beta chain stems from a study of regulatory T cells in long-lasting Graves disease. This clonotype was observed many times. Time point in this sample: persistent/refractory GD, antithyroid drugs over 5 years with positive TRAb. Following extraction of RNA from PBMCs, that RNA was used to make the TCR library. The germline V gene encodes CDR1 MNHEY and CDR2 SVGEGT. The CDR3 covers 14 residues. The V gene end was trimmed by 8 bases and the J gene end by 3 bases; junction bases not matched to a gene: 5. Through Arm-PCR of CDR3 regions and iRepertoire HTBI primers, TCR beta libraries were built. Each CDR3 protein gets one entry after TCRdb re-called the multiplex PCR reads with MiXCR. The profile covers about 450,000 distinct CDR3 sequences, with 23% appearing a single time and about a quarter taken by the ten largest.

The receptor's source is a female donor with Graves disease. This sample comprised peripheral blood mononuclear cells (PBMCs), obtained when the disease was refractory, from a patient treated with antithyroid drugs. This chain uses TRBV6-2 or TRBV6-3 with TRBJ2-5, with TRBD2 matching 11 bases. CDR3 sequence: CASSLAGGKETQYF. As DNA, the CDR3 is TGTGCCAGCTCGCTAGCGGGAGGAAAAGAGACCCAGTACTTC.